Many counts were recorded for the clone carrying this T cell receptor (beta chain). The data derive from a study of blood T cell repertoires in COVID-19. Study in general: Material from acute and convalescent COVID-19 was sourced from the United States, Italy and Spain. The analysed material was cDNA or gDNA that came from T cells, B-cell-depleted T cells, or PBMCs.

The CDR3 length is 15 residues. The ends were cut back, 7 bases at V and 4 bases at J, with 19 bases in the middle. CDR1 is SGHTA and CDR2 is FQGNSA in the germline V gene. In the original workflow: Nucleated cell counts were estimated from reference gene primer amplification. Clones were sequenced by immunoSEQ multiplex PCR, and TCRdb holds only the in-frame ones, with some missing. Clone size and V and J calls were adopted from that table, with D and trimming inferred from the DNA. The sample has 65,000 to 70,000 clones; roughly three quarters are singletons. The chain carries TRBV7-2 and TRBJ2-5; maybe TRBD2 (6 bases). The clonotype originates from a human donor in a cohort sampled during active COVID-19. Sequencing was carried out using peripheral blood. The CDR3 reads CASIRTPGGGETQYF. For the CDR3, the DNA is TGTGCCAGCATTCGTACGCCCGGGGGAGGAGAGACCCAGTACTTC.